This TCR beta chain originates from a study of cytomegalovirus exposure and HLA in healthy donors. Notes on the study in general: An analysis done earlier found most TCR beta V segments productive about 87% or about 30% of the time. An Asian-associated ancestry cluster reportedly showed fewer N-insertions than the roughly 700-donor mean in a later analysis. Researchers catalogued 160 or so TCR beta chains as cytomegalovirus-associated. Reports credit the classifier with highly specific, highly sensitive diagnosis of cytomegalovirus status.

Turning to this clone: As yet, its antigen is unknown.

Primers for the PCR totalled 60 Vbeta and 13 Jbeta. Clones were sequenced by immunoSEQ multiplex PCR, and TCRdb holds only the in-frame ones, with some missing. This table has approximately 130,000 clones, 60% to 85% appearing once. The TCR comes from a man aged 25-45 years in good health and CMV-seronegative. What was sequenced was PBMCs.

The CDR3 sequence: CASPKFVRGPGEQYF. The CDR3 coding sequence is TGCGCCAGCCCTAAATTCGTCAGGGGACCCGGGGAGCAGTACTTC. V is TRBV5-1 and J is TRBJ2-7; tentative D call: TRBD1 (6 bases). Germline loops: CDR1 SGHRS, CDR2 YFSETQ. The CDR3 is 15 residues long. V lost 7 bases and J lost 7, with 24 bases in between.